This T cell receptor beta chain was sequenced in a study of cytomegalovirus exposure and HLA in healthy donors. Trimming took 3 bases from V and 2 from J; bases not matched to a gene: 6. Germline V CDR1 and CDR2: MDHEN, SYDVKM. CDR3 length: 16 amino acids. Note on this clone: Its matching antigen is unknown.

Findings of the study overall: Presence/absence analyses assumed roughly uniform sequencing depth across donors, which may not hold.

The PCR had 60 Vbeta and 13 Jbeta primers. Only in-frame clones appear in the TCRdb table, and some are missing; sequencing was by immunoSEQ multiplex PCR. In the table there are some 110,000 clones, more than 60% of which are singletons. Material for sequencing was PBMCs. The receptor comes from a woman aged 40 to 55 in good health and CMV-seropositive. The rearrangement links TRBV28 to TRBJ2-2, with 7 positions matching TRBD1. CDR3 in amino acids: CASSFGWTGNTGELFF. The CDR3 DNA reads as TGTGCCAGCAGTTTTGGGTGGACAGGCAACACCGGGGAGCTGTTTTTT.